A single sample gave rise to the 19 T cell receptor beta chains below, sequenced in a study of T cell clonality in common variable immunodeficiency (dated by TCRdb to about 2015). Library preparation employed the immunoSEQ multiplex PCR assay. TCRdb provides this immuneACCESS table in a form limited to in-frame rearrangements. Some clones are lacking; in checked studies, under half of them reflect an unresolved V gene, and why the rest are absent is not known. The sample comprises roughly 42,000 clones, and every one was counted more than once. The ten biggest clones cover 2.5% to 3% of the sample. Sequences were obtained from peripheral blood mononuclear cells. The origin of the receptors is a person between 18 and 75 years old in good health.

This clone was detected ten times or more. The read gets to within 3 residues of the CDR3 end, and the germline J gene fills in the rest. V gene TRBV20-1 combines with J gene TRBJ2-3, with TRBD2 identical over 8 bases. V lost 2 bases and J lost 3; bases outside the gene matches: 4. The germline V gene has CDR1 DFQATT and CDR2 SNEGSKA (reference sequence). The CDR3 runs to 14 residues. This CDR3 is CSARILAVTDTQYF. Incomplete CDR3 DNA: TGCAGTGCTAGAATACTAGCGGTTACAGATACG.

Ten or more counts support this clone. The read comes to an end 3 residues before the CDR3 does, leaving the germline J gene to fill in the end. The V gene is TRBV20-1, the J gene TRBJ2-1; 11 bases are a match to TRBD2. J gave up 6 bases and V 6 bases, and 10 bases lay outside the gene matches. The CDR3 runs 15 residues. Germline V gene lookup returns CDR1 DFQATT and CDR2 SNEGSKA (reference sequence). The CDR3 is CSANTLAGEPNEQFF. Incomplete CDR3 DNA: TGCAGTGCGAATACACTAGCGGGAGAACCCAATGAG.

This clone has just a few counts. The CDR3 end falls 3 residues outside the read, so it is completed with the germline J gene. The rearrangement uses TRBV19 and TRBJ2-4; possibly TRBD1 for D (5 bases). CDR3 length equals 12 residues. The V gene's germline CDR1 is LNHDA and CDR2 SQIVND (reference sequence). The CDR3: CASIDSLYGQYF. Incomplete CDR3 DNA: TGTGCCAGTATTGACAGTTTATATGGT.

This clone has a count of ten or more. The read comes to an end 3 residues before the CDR3 does, leaving the germline J gene to fill in the end. The genes are TRBV20-1 and TRBJ1-3, with unresolved D. V gave up 4 bases and J gave up 4 bases, with 11 bases separating them. Germline CDR1 DFQATT, CDR2 SNEGSKA (reference sequence). This CDR3 contains 13 residues. Here the CDR3 reads CSATLLPGNTIYF. Incomplete CDR3 DNA: TGCAGTGCTACCCTCCTCCCGGGAAACACC.

This clone was recorded many times. The read gets to within 3 residues of the CDR3 end, and the germline J gene fills in the rest. This sequence joins TRBV2 and TRBJ1-5, with a weak D call TRBD1 (5 bases). Germline V gene data show CDR1 as SNHLY and CDR2 as FYNNEI. V was clipped by 4 bases and J by 1 base, with 8 bases between them. CDR3 length equals 14 residues. CDR3 bases read: TGTGCCAGCAGTGCAGGGTCGAGCAATCAGCCC. Amino acid sequence: CASSAGSSNQP. The entire CDR3 sequence reads CASSAGSSNQPQHF.

Ten or more counts support this clone. The read gets to within 3 residues of the CDR3 end, and the germline J gene fills in the rest. The chain recombines TRBV19 with TRBJ2-7, with D perhaps TRBD2 (7 bases). This CDR3 has 19 residues. The germline CDR1 and CDR2 sequences are LNHDA and SQIVND (reference sequence). Trimming left V 4 bases short and J 5 bases short, with 30 bases between. The sequenced CDR3 bases are TGTGCCAGTAGTAGGTGGGCCCGGCGGGGGACAACCCATAGCGACGAG. As protein: CASSRWARRGTTHSDE. The CDR3 in its entirety is CASSRWARRGTTHSDEQYF. The full variable domain, in which reference TRBV19 and TRBJ2-7 provide the parts outside the CDR3, is DGGITQSPKYLFRKEGQNVTLSCEQNLNHDAMYWYRQDPGQGLRLIYYSQIVNDFQKGDIAEGYSVSREKKESFPLTVTSAQKNPTAFYLCASSRWARRGTTHSDEQYFGPGTRLTVT.

At least ten counts were recorded for this clone. The CDR3 end lies 3 residues beyond the end of the read and is filled in from the germline J gene. V usage is TRBV29-1 and J usage is TRBJ2-3; weak D call: TRBD2 (5 bases). The V gene lost 6 bases and the J gene lost 0 bases, with 13 bases spanning the gap. The CDR3 runs to 14 residues. CDR1 and CDR2 from the germline V gene are SQVTM and ANQGSEA. The CDR3 here is CSVDGLNSTDTQYF. The CDR3 bases that were read are TGCAGCGTCGACGGACTGAATAGCACAGATACG.

Many counts were recorded for this clone. The CDR3 extends 3 residues past the end of the read, so its final part is completed from the germline J gene. V and J are TRBV7-2 and TRBJ2-3, with 10 bases identical to TRBD1. Trimming removed 0 bases from V and 2 bases from J; junction bases left unmatched: 2. Germline CDR1 and CDR2: SGHTA and FQGNSA. This CDR3 has 16 amino acids. The CDR3 is CASSLATGGYTDTQYF. The DNA read from the CDR3 is TGTGCCAGCAGCTTAGCGACAGGGGGCTACACAGATACG.

This clone was observed at least ten times. The observed sequence ends 3 residues before the CDR3 terminus, with the missing tail filled in from the germline J gene. This chain joins TRBV27 and TRBJ2-1; 9 nucleotides line up with TRBD2. CDR3 size: 16 residues. The ends lost 0 bases at V and 1 base at J; junction bases unmatched: 1. The germline gives CDR1 MNHEY, CDR2 SMNVEV (reference sequence). CDR3 DNA (partial): TGTGCCAGCAGTTTATCGGGACTAGCATCCTACAATGAG. Amino acid sequence: CASSLSGLASYNE. The CDR3 in its entirety is CASSLSGLASYNEQFF.

This clone was observed a few times. The read ends 3 residues shy of where the CDR3 ends; the end is completed using the germline J gene. V and J are TRBV29-1 and TRBJ2-7; perhaps TRBD2 as D (6 bases). Looked up from germline, CDR1 is SQVTM and CDR2 is ANQGSEA. CDR3 length: 13 amino acids. The V and J ends lost 1 base and 5 bases respectively, with 12 bases between them. Partial CDR3 DNA: TGCAGCGTTGAAGTTGCGGGATCCGACGAG. It is translated as CSVEVAGSDE. The full CDR3 protein is CSVEVAGSDEQYF.

This clone was seen repeatedly, ten times or more. The read halts 3 residues ahead of the CDR3 end, with the missing end drawn from the germline J gene. J is TRBJ1-1 and V is TRBV2, with D unresolved. The ends were cut back, 4 bases at V and 3 bases at J, with 6 bases in the middle. Germline values: CDR1 SNHLY, CDR2 FYNNEI. The CDR3 runs to 12 residues. The CDR3 sequence is CASSVRDTEAFF. The part of the CDR3 DNA that was read is TGTGCCAGCAGTGTAAGGGACACTGAA.

This clone has more than one count but fewer than ten. Sequencing ends 3 residues short of the CDR3 end; the germline J gene provides the rest. V gene TRBV10-2 combines with J gene TRBJ2-3; TRBD1 matches at 9 bases. From germline, CDR1 is WSHSY and CDR2 SAAADI. The CDR3 covers 14 residues. The CDR3 bases that were read are TGCGCCAGCAGGCTGACAGGGGGTATAGAGACG. It yields the protein CASRLTGGIET. The whole CDR3 region reads CASRLTGGIETQYF.

This clone has at least ten counts. Read sequence stops 3 residues before the CDR3 end, and the germline J gene provides the missing end. The V and J genes are TRBV7-3 and TRBJ1-1; D uncertain. This CDR3 has 13 residues. Germline V gene data show CDR1 as SGHTA and CDR2 as FQGTGA. Deletions cut 5 bases from V and 1 base from J, with 8 bases between. The CDR3 region is CASSHQRNTEAFF. CDR3 DNA (partial): TGTGCCAGCAGCCATCAGAGGAACACTGAA.

This clone was counted ten times or more. The sequence runs out 3 residues before the end of the CDR3; the remainder is reconstructed from the germline J gene. This chain joins TRBV6-2 or TRBV6-3 and TRBJ2-2; no definite D call. Trimming cost V 6 bases and J 6 bases, with 8 bases left between them. This CDR3 contains 12 residues. The germline gives CDR1 MNHEY, CDR2 SVGEGT. Partial CDR3 DNA: TGTGCCAGCAGCTCCCTCCCCGGGGAG. This sequence encodes CASSSLPGE. The CDR3 in full is CASSSLPGELFF.

The sample holds many counts of this clone. The DNA read from the CDR3 is TGCAGTGTAACCGGGACAGGGAGGAGCGGCGAG. Its translation: CSVTGTGRSGE. The whole CDR3 protein is CSVTGTGRSGEQYF. The chain combines TRBV20-1 with TRBJ2-7; TRBD1 agrees at 9 bases. From the germline J gene comes the end of the CDR3, since the read stops 3 residues before it. CDR3 size: 14 residues. Losses at the gene ends were 7 bases for V and 6 bases for J; bases not matched to a gene: 13. Germline V CDR1 and CDR2: DFQATT, SNEGSKA (reference sequence).

Many counts were recorded for this clone. The CDR3 end is not reached by the read, which stops 3 residues before it; the germline J gene fills it in. V usage is TRBV2 and J usage is TRBJ1-1, with D maybe TRBD1 (6 bases). The CDR3 is 13 residues long. V gave up 6 bases and J gave up 1 base, with 9 bases separating them. Germline values: CDR1 SNHLY, CDR2 FYNNEI. CDR3 DNA (partial): TGTGCCAGCAGCGGACAGTCGAACACTGAA. Amino acids: CASSGQSNTE. The full CDR3 protein is CASSGQSNTEAFF.

About this clone itself: The CDR3 end is not reached by the read, which stops 3 residues before it; the germline J gene fills it in. The chain joins TRBV11-2 to TRBJ2-2; perhaps TRBD1 as D (5 bases). The CDR3 runs to 13 residues. Trimming stripped 3 bases from V and 5 bases from J, with 7 bases between. Germline V gives CDR1 SGHAT, CDR2 FQNNGV. This CDR3 reads CASSFHRTGELFF. The covered CDR3 bases are TGTGCCAGCAGCTTTCACAGGACCGGGGAG.

This clone was detected ten times or more. The CDR3 is cut off 3 residues early in the read; its end comes from the germline J gene. This chain links TRBV4-1 with TRBJ1-6; maybe TRBD1 (5 bases). Germline V CDR1 and CDR2: MGHRA, YSYEKL. V shed 3 bases and J shed 5 bases, with 8 bases lying between them. This CDR3 region has 14 residues. The CDR3: CASSQTVDNSPLHF. The CDR3 bases that were read are TGCGCCAGCAGCCAGACAGTGGATAATTCACCC.

This clone showed up many times. The missing CDR3 end, 3 residues past where the read stops, is filled in from the germline J gene. J is TRBJ2-5 and V is TRBV29-1, with 11 nucleotides matching TRBD1. The length of the CDR3 is 14 residues. Trimming removed 6 bases from V and 5 bases from J; junction bases left unmatched: 8. Looked up from germline, CDR1 is SQVTM and CDR2 is ANQGSEA. CDR3 sequence reads: CSVVGTGGTETQYF. The sequenced CDR3 bases are TGCAGCGTAGTCGGGACAGGGGGGACGGAGACC.